Following are 21 T cell receptor beta chains from one sample sequenced in a study of monozygotic twins with inflammatory bowel disease. TCRdb processed the 5' RACE reads again and assigns one entry to each CDR3 protein, with no DNA. The sample data list more than 300,000 distinct CDR3 sequences. Specimen: blood. These receptors originate from a human donor with ulcerative colitis or Crohn's disease, or a healthy co-twin of an affected twin (not recorded which).

J is TRBJ2-7 and V is TRBV5-6; TCRdb selects TRBD1, and the lack of DNA leaves this call unchecked. The CDR3 extends over 14 amino acids. Germline V gene data show CDR1 as SGHDT and CDR2 as YYEEEE. CDR3 amino acids: CASSFGTISYEQYF.

The V call is TRBV19, the J call TRBJ1-2. Germline CDR1 and CDR2: LNHDA and SQIVND (reference sequence). The CDR3 consists of 15 residues. CDR3: CASSETMFRFYGYTF.

The chain has TRBV18 and TRBJ1-1. Germline V gene sequence: CDR1 KGHSH, CDR2 LQKENI. The CDR3 totals 14 residues. This CDR3 is CASKPPGQAAEAFF.

J is TRBJ1-4 and V is TRBV28; the TCRdb D gene call, TRBD1, has no DNA to confirm it. The CDR3 is 15 amino acids. Germline CDR1 reads MDHEN; CDR2 reads SYDVKM. CDR3 sequence reads: CASSDNRGKDEKLFF.

The chain links TRBV4-3 to TRBJ2-7; TCRdb picks TRBD1, but there is no DNA to check that call. In germline, CDR1 is LGHNA, CDR2 YSLEER. This CDR3 spans 15 amino acids. Here the CDR3 reads CASSQDGGRSYEQYF.

The J gene is TRBJ2-5, the V gene TRBV10-3; lacking DNA, the TRBD2 call made by TCRdb goes unchecked. CDR3 length: 11 amino acids. Looked up from germline, CDR1 is ENHRY and CDR2 is SYGVKD. The CDR3 loop is CAIGGSETQYF.

The rearrangement joins TRBV4-1 to TRBJ1-5; as DNA is missing, the TRBD1 call by TCRdb cannot be tested. CDR3 length equals 14 residues. Germline V gene lookup returns CDR1 MGHRA and CDR2 YSYEKL. The CDR3 loop reads CASSLQGLEQPQHF.

The chain joins TRBV5-1 to TRBJ2-1; TCRdb indicates TRBD2, and absent DNA this call remains unverified. From germline, CDR1 is SGHRS and CDR2 YFSETQ. The CDR3 totals 16 residues. This chain's CDR3 is CASSLALAGGPHEQFF.

This chain connects TRBV12-3 or TRBV12-4 to TRBJ1-4. The CDR3 loop spans 13 amino acids. The CDR3 reads CASSPKEGEKLFF.

The V call is TRBV6-1, the J call TRBJ2-3; TCRdb proposes TRBD1, but this gene call is untestable without DNA. Looked up from germline, CDR1 is MNHNS and CDR2 is SASEGT. This CDR3 has 16 residues. The CDR3 spells CASSEGWGSSTDTQYF.

The chain couples TRBV5-1 to TRBJ1-5; with no DNA, the TCRdb D assignment of TRBD1 cannot be verified. The CDR3 runs to 15 residues. CDR1 SGHRS and CDR2 YFSETQ come from the germline V gene. The CDR3 sequence is CASSLEGARNQPQHF.

The chain's CDR3 is CSARNRTISYEQYF. The chain employs TRBV20-1 and TRBJ2-7. The CDR3 covers 14 residues. Looked up from germline, CDR1 is DFQATT and CDR2 is SNEGSKA (reference sequence).

V usage is TRBV12-3 or TRBV12-4 and J usage is TRBJ2-1; without DNA, the TCRdb call of TRBD1 cannot be checked. CDR3 length: 15 residues. CDR3 sequence: CASSPTVASYNEQFF.

The chain combines TRBV7-8 with TRBJ2-3; TCRdb outputs TRBD1, but without DNA this stays unchecked. CDR3 length: 16 amino acids. Germline V gives CDR1 SGHVS, CDR2 FQNEAQ. The CDR3 sequence is CASSPEPGQGTNTQYF.

The chain joins TRBV7-2 to TRBJ1-4; there is no DNA to check the TCRdb D call of TRBD1. The CDR3 is 16 amino acids. Per germline, CDR1 SGHTA and CDR2 FQGNSA. The CDR3 is CASSSPTGGTNEKLFF. The whole variable domain, filled in from reference TRBV7-2 and TRBJ1-4, reads GAGVSQSPSNKVTEKGKDVELRCDPISGHTALYWYRQSLGQGLEFLIYFQGNSAPDKSGLPSDRFSAERTGGSVSTLTIQRTQQEDSAVYLCASSSPTGGTNEKLFFGSGTQLSVL.

The genes are TRBV7-2 and TRBJ2-5. CDR3 length: 13 amino acids. Germline V gene lookup returns CDR1 SGHTA and CDR2 FQGNSA. The CDR3 protein is CASSTAYQETQYF.

V gene TRBV11-2 combines with J gene TRBJ2-7; TCRdb's D gene call, TRBD2, goes unchecked for lack of DNA. CDR1 SGHAT and CDR2 FQNNGV come from the germline V gene. CDR3 length equals 14 residues. CDR3 residues: CASSALAGWAEQYF.

The J gene is TRBJ2-3, the V gene TRBV27; TCRdb names TRBD2, which stays unverified in the absence of DNA. Germline V gene sequence: CDR1 MNHEY, CDR2 SMNVEV (reference sequence). This CDR3 contains 15 residues. This CDR3 is CASSLATSGTDTQYF.

This rearrangement joins TRBV5-1 to TRBJ2-2; lacking DNA, the TRBD1 call made by TCRdb goes unchecked. The CDR3 spans 16 residues. Germline CDR1 SGHRS, CDR2 YFSETQ. Here the CDR3 reads CASSLRGHMQTGELFF.

The genes are TRBV6-2 or TRBV6-3 and TRBJ2-7. The V gene's germline CDR1 is MNHEY and CDR2 SVGEGT. This CDR3 comprises 11 residues. The CDR3 reads CASSYGENRYF.

The chain is built from TRBV29-1 and TRBJ1-1. Germline CDR1 and CDR2: SQVTM and ANQGSEA. This CDR3 comprises 15 residues. The CDR3 here is CSVGRWGRGRTEAFF.